These 15 T cell receptor beta chains share one sample of origin, sequenced in a study of blood T cell repertoires in COVID-19. Generated by immunoSEQ multiplex PCR, the TCRdb table keeps only in-frame clones and is missing some. The sample shows some 98,000 clones, approximately 84% of them seen only once. Sequenced input: peripheral blood. The receptors derive from a man aged 65-85 years with acute or convalescent COVID-19.

The V gene is TRBV4-1, the J gene TRBJ2-1; 12 bases agree with TRBD2. The germline CDR1 and CDR2 sequences are MGHRA and YSYEKL. After removal of 5 bases from V and 4 bases from J, the junction contained 6 bases not matched to a gene. The CDR3 runs 16 residues. CDR3 DNA: TGCGCCAGCAGCTCCACTCTAGCGGGAGGGTACAATGAGCAGTTCTTC. Encoded protein: CASSSTLAGGYNEQFF.

The J gene is TRBJ2-5, the V gene TRBV10-1, with 9 bases that match TRBD2. CDR1 and CDR2 (germline): WNHNN, SYGVQD (reference sequence). CDR3 length: 13 amino acids. V gave up 11 bases and J gave up 3 bases; unmatched junction bases: 7. The chain's CDR3 is CAAKTSGEETQYF. CDR3 DNA: TGCGCCGCAAAGACTAGCGGAGAAGAGACCCAGTACTTC.

The V and J genes are TRBV18 and TRBJ1-2, with D tentatively TRBD1 (5 bases). V was trimmed by 3 bases and J by 5 bases, leaving 10 bases between them. Germline CDR1 reads KGHSH; CDR2 reads LQKENI. The CDR3 consists of 13 residues. The CDR3 loop is CASSPDSRYGYTF. The CDR3 DNA sequence: TGTGCCAGCTCACCCGACAGCAGATATGGCTACACCTTC. The full variable domain, its missing parts supplied by reference TRBV18 and TRBJ1-2, is NAGVMQNPRHLVRRRGQEARLRCSPMKGHSHVYWYRQLPEEGLKFMVYLQKENIIDESGMPKERFSAEFPKEGPSILRIQQVVRGDSAAYFCASSPDSRYGYTFGSGTRLTVV.

This clone was counted a few times. V is TRBV4-2 and J is TRBJ1-6, with a tentative D call TRBD1 (5 bases). With 0 bases removed from V and 7 bases from J, the gap between germline ends came to 10 bases. The CDR3 has 15 residues. Per germline, CDR1 LGHNA and CDR2 YNFKEQ. Here the CDR3 reads CASSQDKTGNSPLHF. CDR3 sequence (DNA): TGTGCCAGCAGCCAAGATAAAACAGGAAATTCACCCCTCCACTTT.

The V and J genes are TRBV6-2 or TRBV6-3 and TRBJ2-1; 9 nucleotides line up with TRBD2. The CDR3 spans 16 residues. Per germline, CDR1 MNHEY and CDR2 SVGEGT. Germline trimming cut 2 bases from V and 5 bases from J; bases unmatched to any gene: 7. CDR3 sequence (DNA): TGTGCCAGCAGTTACCCGCGGGAGCGGGGGGACAATGAGCAGTTCTTC. Protein: CASSYPRERGDNEQFF.

This chain connects TRBV7-8 to TRBJ2-7, with 9 bases lining up with TRBD1. The CDR3 has 15 residues. The junction had 7 bases not matched to a gene; V was cut back by 5 bases and J by 2 bases. The germline gives CDR1 SGHVS, CDR2 FQNEAQ. CDR3 in DNA: TGTGCCAGCAGCATTACCGGGACAGGGCCCTACGAGCAGTACTTC. Protein product: CASSITGTGPYEQYF.

The chain combines TRBV18 with TRBJ1-1; D uncertain. This CDR3 is 14 amino acids long. Trimming left V 1 base short and J 0 bases short, with 6 bases between. CDR1 and CDR2 (germline): KGHSH, LQKENI. The CDR3 sequence: CASSPRAMNTEAFF. CDR3 in DNA: TGTGCCAGCTCACCACGGGCAATGAACACTGAAGCTTTCTTT.

This clone appeared once. Because the CDR3's place on the DNA is in doubt, the DNA is left out and the CDR3 is given as listed by TCRdb. The chain is built from TRBV12-3 or TRBV12-4 and TRBJ1-1. The CDR3 is 13 amino acids long, termini counted. CDR3 in amino acids: CASTSGVRTEAFF.

The chain employs TRBV6-5 and TRBJ1-4; the match to TRBD1 covers 8 bases. Germline values: CDR1 MNHEY, CDR2 SVGAGI. V was clipped by 3 bases and J by 8 bases; unmatched bases: 8. The CDR3 loop spans 15 amino acids. The CDR3 here is CASSYLDRAGEKLFF. DNA of the CDR3: TGTGCCAGCAGTTATTTGGACAGGGCCGGAGAAAAACTGTTTTTT.

The rearrangement joins TRBV20-1 to TRBJ1-1; D gene uncertain. The CDR3 runs to 10 residues. V lost 5 bases and J 3 bases, leaving 4 bases between the germline ends. Germline V gene data show CDR1 as DFQATT and CDR2 as SNEGSKA (reference sequence). In DNA, the CDR3 is TGCAGTGCTCCCTACACTGAAGCTTTCTTT. As protein: CSAPYTEAFF.

The J gene is TRBJ2-1, the V gene TRBV30; a weak D match, TRBD2 (6 bases). The CDR3 contains 16 residues. Germline CDR1 is GTSNPN and CDR2 is SVGIG (reference sequence). The V end was cut by 2 bases, the J end by 6 bases, with 20 bases between. The CDR3 protein is CAWSPRSWRAINEQFF. The CDR3 nucleotides are TGTGCCTGGAGTCCACGTTCATGGAGGGCCATCAATGAGCAGTTCTTC. The entire variable domain, with the rest obtained from reference TRBV30 and TRBJ2-1, is as follows: SQTIHQWPATLVQPVGSPLSLECTVEGTSNPNLYWYRQAAGRGLQLLFYSVGIGQISSEVPQNLSASRPQDRQFILSSKKLLLSDSGFYLCAWSPRSWRAINEQFFGPGTRLTVL.

The rearrangement links TRBV19 to TRBJ1-2; a weak D match, TRBD1 (5 bases). Germline V gene data show CDR1 as LNHDA and CDR2 as SQIVND (reference sequence). This CDR3 comprises 12 residues. The V end lost 4 bases, the J end lost 6 bases, and 9 bases lay between the germline ends. The CDR3, as DNA: TGTGCCAGTAGTACCAGGGTTGATGGCTACACCTTC. Amino acid sequence: CASSTRVDGYTF.

The V gene is TRBV7-2, the J gene TRBJ1-3, with D maybe TRBD1 (6 bases). This CDR3 is built from 14 residues. Looked up from germline, CDR1 is SGHTA and CDR2 is FQGNSA. V lost 4 bases to trimming and J lost 9 bases, with 16 bases between them. The CDR3 DNA sequence: TGTGCCAGCAGCTCGGGATTACAGGGAGCCACCATATATTTT. It specifies CASSSGLQGATIYF.

The V gene is TRBV24-1, the J gene TRBJ2-1; D might be TRBD2 (6 bases). This CDR3 contains 15 residues. Trimming cost V 7 bases and J 0 bases, with 12 bases left between them. Germline V gene data show CDR1 as KGHDR and CDR2 as SFDVKD. DNA of the CDR3: TGTGCCACCAGCGCGGGGCCTAGCTCCTACAATGAGCAGTTCTTC. Its protein product is CATSAGPSSYNEQFF.

The chain has TRBV2 and TRBJ2-3; no clear D. V dropped 5 bases and J dropped 3 bases, with 6 bases sitting between them. In germline, CDR1 is SNHLY, CDR2 FYNNEI. The CDR3 has 12 residues. This CDR3 reads CASSIITDTQYF. CDR3 bases: TGTGCCAGCAGTATAATAACAGATACGCAGTATTTT.